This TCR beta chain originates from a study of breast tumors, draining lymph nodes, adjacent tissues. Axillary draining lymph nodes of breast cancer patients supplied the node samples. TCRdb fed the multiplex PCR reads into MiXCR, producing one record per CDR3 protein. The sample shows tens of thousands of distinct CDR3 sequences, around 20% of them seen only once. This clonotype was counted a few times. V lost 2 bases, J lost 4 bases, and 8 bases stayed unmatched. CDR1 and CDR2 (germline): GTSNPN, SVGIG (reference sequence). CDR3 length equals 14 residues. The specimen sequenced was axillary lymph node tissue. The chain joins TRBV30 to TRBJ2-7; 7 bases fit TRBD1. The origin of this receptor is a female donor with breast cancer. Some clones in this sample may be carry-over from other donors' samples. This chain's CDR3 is CAWSTDRDGYEQYF. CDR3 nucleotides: TGTGCCTGGAGTACCGACAGGGACGGGTACGAGCAGTACTTC.